The TCR beta chain under discussion was sequenced for a study of cytomegalovirus exposure and HLA in healthy donors. Study outcomes and limitations: A few CMV-associated chains were confirmed in vitro to be specific for CMV antigens.

Germline CDR1 is SGHNT and CDR2 is YYREEE (reference sequence). CDR3 length: 14 residues. Losses at the gene ends were 6 bases for V and 2 bases for J; bases not matched to a gene: 4. PCR used 60 Vbeta primers and 13 Jbeta primers. Using immunoSEQ multiplex PCR, the repertoire was profiled, and TCRdb retains in-frame clones only, with some absent. This sample has approximately 110,000 clones; 76% occur once, and the top ten carry less than 2.5%. On this clone itself: Its antigen is as yet unknown.

The TCR was taken from a man in his fifties or sixties in good health and CMV-seronegative. The chain links TRBV5-4 to TRBJ1-3; 8 bases are shared with TRBD1. Material for sequencing was PBMCs. The CDR3 sequence: CASTLDRAGNTIYF. Here the CDR3 DNA reads TGTGCCAGCACTTTGGACAGGGCTGGAAACACCATATATTTT.